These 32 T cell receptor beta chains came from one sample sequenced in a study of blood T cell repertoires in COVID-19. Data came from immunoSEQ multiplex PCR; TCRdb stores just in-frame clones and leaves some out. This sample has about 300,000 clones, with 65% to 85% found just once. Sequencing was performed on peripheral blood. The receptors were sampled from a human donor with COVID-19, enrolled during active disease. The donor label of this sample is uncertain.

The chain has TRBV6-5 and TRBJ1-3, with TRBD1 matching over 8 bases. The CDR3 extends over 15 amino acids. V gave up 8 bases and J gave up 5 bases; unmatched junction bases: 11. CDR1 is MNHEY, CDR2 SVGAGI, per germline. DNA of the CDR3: TGTGCCAGCGGACCTACAGGGGGGGAAAGAAACACCATATATTTT. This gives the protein CASGPTGGERNTIYF.

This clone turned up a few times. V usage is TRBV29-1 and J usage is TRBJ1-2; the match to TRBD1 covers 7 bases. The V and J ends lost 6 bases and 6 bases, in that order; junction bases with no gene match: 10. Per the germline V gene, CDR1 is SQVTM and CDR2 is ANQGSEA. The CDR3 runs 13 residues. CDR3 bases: TGCAGCGTGCAAACCGTCACAGGGGATGGCTACACCTTC. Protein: CSVQTVTGDGYTF.

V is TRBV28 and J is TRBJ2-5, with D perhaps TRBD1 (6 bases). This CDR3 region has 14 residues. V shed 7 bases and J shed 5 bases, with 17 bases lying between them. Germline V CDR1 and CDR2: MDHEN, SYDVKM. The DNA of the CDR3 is TGTGCCAGCAACCCGGGACCGAGGGGGGAGACCCAGTACTTC. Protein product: CASNPGPRGETQYF.

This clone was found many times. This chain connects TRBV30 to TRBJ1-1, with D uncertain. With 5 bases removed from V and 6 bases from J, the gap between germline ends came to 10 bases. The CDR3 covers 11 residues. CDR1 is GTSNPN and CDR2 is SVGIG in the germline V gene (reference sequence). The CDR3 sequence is CAWAGGPEAFF. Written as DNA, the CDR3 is TGTGCCTGGGCCGGCGGCCCTGAAGCTTTCTTT.

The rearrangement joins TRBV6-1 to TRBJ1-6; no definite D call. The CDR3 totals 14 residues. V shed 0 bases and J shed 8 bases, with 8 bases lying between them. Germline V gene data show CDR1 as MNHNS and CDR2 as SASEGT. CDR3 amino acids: CASSEAGRYSPLHF. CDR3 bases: TGTGCCAGCAGTGAAGCGGGCAGATATTCACCCCTCCACTTT.

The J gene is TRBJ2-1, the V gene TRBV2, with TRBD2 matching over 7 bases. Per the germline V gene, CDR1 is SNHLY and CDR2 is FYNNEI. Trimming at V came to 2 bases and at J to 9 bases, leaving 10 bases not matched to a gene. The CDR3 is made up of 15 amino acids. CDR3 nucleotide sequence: TGTGCCAGCAGTGAACGGTACCGGGAGGTGGCTGAGCAGTTCTTC. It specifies CASSERYREVAEQFF.

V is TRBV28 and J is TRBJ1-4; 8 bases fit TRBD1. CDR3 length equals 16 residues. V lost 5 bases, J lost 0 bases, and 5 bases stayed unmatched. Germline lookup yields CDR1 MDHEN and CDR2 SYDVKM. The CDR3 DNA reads TGTGCCAGCAGTCCAGGGGGCTATCCAACTAATGAAAAACTGTTTTTT. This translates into CASSPGGYPTNEKLFF.

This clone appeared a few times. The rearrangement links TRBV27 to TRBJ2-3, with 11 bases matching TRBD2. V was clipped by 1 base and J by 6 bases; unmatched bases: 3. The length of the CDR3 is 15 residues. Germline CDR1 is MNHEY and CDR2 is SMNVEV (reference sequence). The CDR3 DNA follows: TGTGCCAGCAGTTTATTAGCGGGAGGGCCCGATACGCAGTATTTT. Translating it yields CASSLLAGGPDTQYF.

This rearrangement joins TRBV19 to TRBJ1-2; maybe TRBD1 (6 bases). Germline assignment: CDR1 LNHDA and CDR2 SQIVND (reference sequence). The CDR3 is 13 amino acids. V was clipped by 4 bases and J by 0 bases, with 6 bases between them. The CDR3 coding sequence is TGTGCCAGTAGTAAGGGGGCTAACTATGGCTACACCTTC. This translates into CASSKGANYGYTF.

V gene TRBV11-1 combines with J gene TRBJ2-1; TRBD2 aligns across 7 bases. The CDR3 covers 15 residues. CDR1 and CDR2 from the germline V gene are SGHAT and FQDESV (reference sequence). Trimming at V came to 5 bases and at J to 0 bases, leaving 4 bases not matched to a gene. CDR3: CASSPGGSSYNEQFF. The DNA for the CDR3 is TGTGCCAGCAGCCCAGGCGGGAGCTCCTACAATGAGCAGTTCTTC.

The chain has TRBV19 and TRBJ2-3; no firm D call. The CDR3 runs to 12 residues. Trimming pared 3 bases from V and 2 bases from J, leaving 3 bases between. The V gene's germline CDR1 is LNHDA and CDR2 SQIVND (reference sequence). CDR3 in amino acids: CASSISTDTQYF. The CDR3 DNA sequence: TGTGCCAGTAGTATCTCCACAGATACGCAGTATTTT.

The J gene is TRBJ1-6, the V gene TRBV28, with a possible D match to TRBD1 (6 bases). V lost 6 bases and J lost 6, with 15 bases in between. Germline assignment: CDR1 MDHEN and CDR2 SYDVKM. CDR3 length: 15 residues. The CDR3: CASRKIQGLNSPLHF. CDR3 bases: TGTGCCAGCAGGAAAATACAGGGTCTTAATTCACCCCTCCACTTT.

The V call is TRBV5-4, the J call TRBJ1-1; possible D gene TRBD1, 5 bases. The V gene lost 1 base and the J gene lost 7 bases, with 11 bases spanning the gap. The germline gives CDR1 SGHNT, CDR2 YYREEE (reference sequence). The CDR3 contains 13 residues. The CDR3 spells CASSLIGEDEAFF. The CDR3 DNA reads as TGTGCCAGCAGCTTGATAGGGGAGGATGAAGCTTTCTTT.

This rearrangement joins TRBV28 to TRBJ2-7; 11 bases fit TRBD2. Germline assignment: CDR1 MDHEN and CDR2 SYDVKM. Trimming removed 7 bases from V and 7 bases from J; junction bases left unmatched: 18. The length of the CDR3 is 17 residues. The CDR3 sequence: CASTRGTSGRGGKEQYF. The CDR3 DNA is TGTGCCAGCACCCGGGGAACTAGCGGGAGAGGGGGTAAGGAGCAGTACTTC.

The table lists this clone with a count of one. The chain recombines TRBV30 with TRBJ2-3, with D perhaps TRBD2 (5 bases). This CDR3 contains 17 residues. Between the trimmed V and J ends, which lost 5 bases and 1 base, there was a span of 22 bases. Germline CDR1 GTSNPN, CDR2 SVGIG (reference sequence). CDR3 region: CAWAGVAYISGTDTQYF. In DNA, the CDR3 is TGTGCCTGGGCCGGGGTAGCGTACATTTCGGGCACAGATACGCAGTATTTT.

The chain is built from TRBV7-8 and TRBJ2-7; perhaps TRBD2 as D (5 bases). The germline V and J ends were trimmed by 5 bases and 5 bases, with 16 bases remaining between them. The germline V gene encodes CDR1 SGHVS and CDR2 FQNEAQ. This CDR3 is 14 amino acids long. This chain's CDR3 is CASSPRARLNEQYF. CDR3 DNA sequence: TGTGCCAGCAGCCCGCGGGCCCGGCTAAACGAGCAGTACTTC. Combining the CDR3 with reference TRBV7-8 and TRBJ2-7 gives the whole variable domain GAGVSQSPRYKVAKRGQDVALRCDPISGHVSLFWYQQALGQGPEFLTYFQNEAQLDKSGLPSDRFFAERPEGSVSTLKIQRTQQEDSAVYLCASSPRARLNEQYFGPGTRLTVT.

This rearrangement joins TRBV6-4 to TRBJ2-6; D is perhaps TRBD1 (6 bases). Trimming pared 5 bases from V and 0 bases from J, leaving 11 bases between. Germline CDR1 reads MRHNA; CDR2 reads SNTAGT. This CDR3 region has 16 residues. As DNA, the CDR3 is TGTGCCAGCAGTCCGAACAGGGTCTCTGGGGCCAACGTCCTGACTTTC. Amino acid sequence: CASSPNRVSGANVLTF.

The CDR3 DNA reads as TGTGCCTGGAGTGTCCGGGGAGATCTGAGACAAGAGACCCAGTACTTC. Translating it yields CAWSVRGDLRQETQYF. The rearrangement uses TRBV30 and TRBJ2-5, with a possible D match to TRBD2 (5 bases). The CDR3 contains 16 residues. V shed 0 bases and J shed 2 bases, with 16 bases lying between them. Germline assignment: CDR1 GTSNPN and CDR2 SVGIG (reference sequence).

The CDR3 is CASSSPTSGRGNEQFF. In nucleotides, the CDR3 is TGTGCCAGCAGTTCCCCGACTAGCGGGAGAGGGAATGAGCAGTTCTTC. This rearrangement joins TRBV6-5 to TRBJ2-1; 12 bases map to TRBD2. Germline V lookup: CDR1 MNHEY, CDR2 SVGAGI. The V and J ends lost 4 bases and 7 bases, in that order; junction bases with no gene match: 8. This CDR3 has 16 amino acids.

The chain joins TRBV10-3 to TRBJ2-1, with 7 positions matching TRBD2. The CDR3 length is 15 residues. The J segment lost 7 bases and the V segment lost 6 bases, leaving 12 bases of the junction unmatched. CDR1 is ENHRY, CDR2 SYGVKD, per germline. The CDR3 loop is CAIRIAGGSSNEQFF. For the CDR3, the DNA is TGTGCCATCAGAATAGCGGGCGGGAGTAGTAATGAGCAGTTCTTC.

The CDR3 reads CASSLRSDSPLHF. The DNA for the CDR3 is TGTGCCAGCAGTTTGCGATCGGATTCACCCCTCCACTTT. The chain recombines TRBV12-3 or TRBV12-4 with TRBJ1-6, with D unclear. Trimming took 3 bases from V and 8 from J, leaving 8 bases between them. The CDR3 covers 13 residues.

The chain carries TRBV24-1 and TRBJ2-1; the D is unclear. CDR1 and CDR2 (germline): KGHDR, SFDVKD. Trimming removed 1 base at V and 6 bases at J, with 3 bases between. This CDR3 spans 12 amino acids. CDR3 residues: CATSDFGNEQFF. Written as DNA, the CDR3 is TGTGCCACCAGTGATTTCGGCAATGAGCAGTTCTTC.

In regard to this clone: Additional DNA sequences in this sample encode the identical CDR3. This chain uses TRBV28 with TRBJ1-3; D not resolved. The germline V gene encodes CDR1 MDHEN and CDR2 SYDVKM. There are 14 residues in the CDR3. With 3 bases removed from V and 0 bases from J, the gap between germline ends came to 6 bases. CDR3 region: CASSFLSSGNTIYF. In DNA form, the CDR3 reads TGTGCCAGCAGTTTTTTGAGCTCTGGAAACACCATATATTTT. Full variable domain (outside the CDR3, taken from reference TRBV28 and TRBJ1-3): DVKVTQSSRYLVKRTGEKVFLECVQDMDHENMFWYRQDPGLGLRLIYFSYDVKMKEKGDIPEGYSVSREKKERFSLILESASTNQTSMYLCASSFLSSGNTIYFGEGSWLTVV.

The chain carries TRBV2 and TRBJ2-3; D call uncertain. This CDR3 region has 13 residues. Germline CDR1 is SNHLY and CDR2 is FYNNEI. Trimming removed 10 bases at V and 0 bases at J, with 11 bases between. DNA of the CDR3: TGTGCCACCACAGATCGTAGCACAGATACGCAGTATTTT. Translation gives CATTDRSTDTQYF.

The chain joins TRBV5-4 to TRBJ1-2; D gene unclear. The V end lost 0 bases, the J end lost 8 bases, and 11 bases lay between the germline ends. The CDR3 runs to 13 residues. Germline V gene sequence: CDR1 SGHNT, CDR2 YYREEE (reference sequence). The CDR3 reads CASSLDTVRGYTF. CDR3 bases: TGTGCCAGCAGCTTGGATACGGTGAGAGGCTACACCTTC. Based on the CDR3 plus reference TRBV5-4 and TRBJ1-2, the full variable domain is ETGVTQSPTHLIKTRGQQVTLRCSSQSGHNTVSWYQQALGQGPQFIFQYYREEENGRGNFPPRFSGLQFPNYSSELNVNALELDDSALYLCASSLDTVRGYTFGSGTRLTVV.

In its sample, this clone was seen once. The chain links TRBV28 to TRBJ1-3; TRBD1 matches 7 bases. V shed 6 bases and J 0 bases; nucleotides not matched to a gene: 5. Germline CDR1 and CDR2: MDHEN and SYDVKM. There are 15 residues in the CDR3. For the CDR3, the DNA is TGTGCCAGCAGGACAGGGACCAACTCTGGAAACACCATATATTTT. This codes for CASRTGTNSGNTIYF.

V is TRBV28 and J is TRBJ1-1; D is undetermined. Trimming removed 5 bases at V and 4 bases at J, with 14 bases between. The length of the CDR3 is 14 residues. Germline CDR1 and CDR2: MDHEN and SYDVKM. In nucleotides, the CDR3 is TGTGCCAGCAGTCCCGTTGCGGCGGGCACTGAAGCTTTCTTT. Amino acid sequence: CASSPVAAGTEAFF.

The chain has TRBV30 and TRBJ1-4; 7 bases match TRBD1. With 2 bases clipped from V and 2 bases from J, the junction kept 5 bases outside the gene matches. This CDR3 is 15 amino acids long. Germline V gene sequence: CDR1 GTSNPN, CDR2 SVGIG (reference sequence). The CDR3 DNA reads TGTGCCTGGAGTCCAAAGGGGGCCACTAATGAAAAACTGTTTTTT. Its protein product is CAWSPKGATNEKLFF.

This CDR3 reads CASSLMQLALGADTQYF. CDR3 DNA sequence: TGTGCCAGCAGCTTAATGCAACTAGCGTTGGGGGCAGATACGCAGTATTTT. The V gene is TRBV7-6, the J gene TRBJ2-3; the match to TRBD2 covers 7 bases. The germline V gene encodes CDR1 SGHVS and CDR2 FNYEAQ. Unmatched junction bases numbered 12, after V lost 2 bases and J lost 4 bases. This CDR3 has 17 residues.

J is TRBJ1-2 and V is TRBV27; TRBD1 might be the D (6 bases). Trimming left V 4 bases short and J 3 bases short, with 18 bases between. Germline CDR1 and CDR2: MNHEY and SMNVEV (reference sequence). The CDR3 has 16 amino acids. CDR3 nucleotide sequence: TGTGCCAGCAGTTCTTTGGACAGAGGTTCAGACTATGGCTACACCTTC. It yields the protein CASSSLDRGSDYGYTF.

This CDR3 is CASSEPKGTSGARREQYF. The CDR3 DNA reads TGCGCCAGCAGTGAGCCAAAGGGGACTAGCGGAGCCCGCCGCGAGCAGTACTTC. V gene TRBV10-2 combines with J gene TRBJ2-7; 11 positions match TRBD2. This CDR3 has 18 amino acids. V lost 2 bases to trimming and J lost 6 bases; unmatched junction nucleotides: 15. CDR1 and CDR2 (germline): WSHSY, SAAADI.

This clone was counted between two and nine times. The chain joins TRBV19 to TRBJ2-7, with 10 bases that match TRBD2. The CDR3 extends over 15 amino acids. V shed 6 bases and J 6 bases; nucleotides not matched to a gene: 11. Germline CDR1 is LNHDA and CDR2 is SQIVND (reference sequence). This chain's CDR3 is CASRISGRPTAEQYF. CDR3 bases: TGTGCCAGTAGGATTAGCGGGAGGCCCACCGCCGAGCAGTACTTC. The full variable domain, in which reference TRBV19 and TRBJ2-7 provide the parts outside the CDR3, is DGGITQSPKYLFRKEGQNVTLSCEQNLNHDAMYWYRQDPGQGLRLIYYSQIVNDFQKGDIAEGYSVSREKKESFPLTVTSAQKNPTAFYLCASRISGRPTAEQYFGPGTRLTVT.